The entry that follows covers one T cell receptor (beta chain) sequence. This CDR3 region has 13 residues. Germline V gives CDR1 SGHVS, CDR2 FQNEAQ. Between the trimmed V and J ends, which lost 1 base and 5 bases, there was a span of 7 bases. This specimen belongs to a study of shared clonotypes between healthy human individuals. The material for each subset, its genomic DNA, was split evenly across several immunoSEQ plates. TCRdb keeps only in-frame clones here, not all; method: immunoSEQ multiplex PCR. Here the sample spans 2 million to 2.5 million clones, over 85% being singletons. Caucasian adults living in Nashville, Tennessee, provided all samples.

The chain has TRBV7-8 and TRBJ2-3; D gene ambiguous. The origin of this receptor is a man younger than 35 in good health. Some clones in this sample may be carry-over from other donors' samples. The sample comprised naive CD4+ T cells from PBMCs. As for subset: CD45RA+ positively selected. This CDR3 reads CASSLEGRDTQYF. CDR3 DNA: TGTGCCAGCAGCTTAGAGGGTCGAGATACGCAGTATTTT. Together with reference TRBV7-8 and TRBJ2-3, the CDR3 gives the full variable domain: GAGVSQSPRYKVAKRGQDVALRCDPISGHVSLFWYQQALGQGPEFLTYFQNEAQLDKSGLPSDRFFAERPEGSVSTLKIQRTQQEDSAVYLCASSLEGRDTQYFGPGTRLTVL.